The clone carrying this T cell receptor gamma chain is judged medium-sized. The antigen is undetermined. TCRdb reanalyzed the multiplex PCR reads using CATT. The sample consists of around 4,500 gamma-chain clones, over 7.5% of them appearing once. The data were obtained in a study of gamma delta lymphoproliferative disorders and STAT genes. Across the study: For the delta chain, EuroClonality-NGS standard procedure was applied.

Study results and limitations: In whole-repertoire clustering, gamma separated patients from controls, unlike delta. Controls likely had mixed maturation stages, while leukemic cells were mostly terminal effectors. Nearly all major patient gamma and delta clonotypes were public.

PBMCs from patients and controls supplied the genomic DNA for sequencing. The receptor comes from a human donor in good health. The sample was blood.

Here the CDR3 DNA reads TGTGCCACCTGGGATAGGCTGGATTATAAGAAACTCTTT. Translated: CATWDRLDYKKLF. This chain joins TRGV8 and TRGJ1 or TRGJ2. TCRdb supplies no J gene; here it was assigned by aligning the nucleotide sequence to germline. The CDR3 runs to 13 residues. With 0 bases clipped from V and 5 bases from J, the junction kept 4 bases outside the gene matches. Germline V gene sequence: CDR1 VENAVY, CDR2 YDSYNSRV.